The 13 T cell receptor beta chains below come from one sample, sequenced in a study of tumor-infiltrating lymphocytes in primary liver carcinoma. Unsorted whole blood served as the source of blood RNA, and germline DNA was extracted as well. Priming with a constant-region primer yielded TCR beta cDNA from 400 to 500 ng total RNA. Investigators got TCR beta libraries out of three nested multiplex PCR rounds, done with slightly modified ARM-PCR. The first two PCR rounds, nine to ten cycles each, used TRBV1-TRBV30 forward primers and a C-beta reverse primer. TCRdb fed the multiplex PCR reads into MiXCR, producing one record per CDR3 protein. This table has more than 150,000 distinct CDR3 sequences, about 60% appearing once. Specimen: peripheral blood. The receptors come from a man between 40 and 49 years old with primary liver carcinoma and hepatitis B virus infection.

Concerning this clonotype: At one of its ends the junction is not consistent with the germline gene, which may arise from a read error. This chain links TRBV4-2 with TRBJ2-1, with D perhaps given as TRBD1 or TRBD2 (5 bases each). The length of the CDR3 is 13 residues. The germline V gene encodes CDR1 LGHNA and CDR2 YNFKEQ. The CDR3 reads CASSQGRGDEQFF. The CDR3 DNA reads as TGTGCCAGTAGCCAAGGTCGAGGGGATGAGCAGTTCTTC.

This clonotype was seen only once. Lacking the conserved final phenylalanine or tryptophan, this CDR3 likely reflects a read error. The J gene is TRBJ2-1, the V gene TRBV11-2, with 10 nucleotides matching TRBD1. The V gene's germline CDR1 is SGHAT and CDR2 FQNNGV. This CDR3 spans 17 amino acids. This CDR3 reads CACSPEMPGQGYNEQFS. Here the CDR3 DNA reads TGTGCCTGCAGCCCGGAAATGCCGGGACAGGGGTACAATGAGCAGTTCTCC.

Notes on this clonotype: This clone may be a read error of a much larger clone one base away. Likely a read error: the CDR3 ends without its conserved phenylalanine or tryptophan. This chain uses TRBV29-1 with TRBJ2-3, with D unresolved. The CDR3 is 15 residues long. V dropped 3 bases and J dropped 4 bases, with 17 bases sitting between them. The V gene's germline CDR1 is SQVTM and CDR2 ANQGSEA. The CDR3 sequence: CSVDGMSRSPDTQYV. Here the CDR3 DNA reads TGCAGCGTTGATGGAATGTCGCGGAGCCCAGATACGCAGTATGTT.

To note about this clonotype: Since a much larger clone is just one base distant, this may be a read error. This chain joins TRBV11-2 and TRBJ2-1; no reliable D call. V gave up 1 base and J gave up 9 bases, with 10 bases separating them. CDR1 and CDR2 (germline): SGHAT, FQNNGV. The CDR3 sequence is 13 residues long. The CDR3 nucleotides are TGTGCCAGCAGCTTAGCCACAAACAGTGAGCAGTTCTTC. This sequence encodes CASSLATNSEQFF.

J is TRBJ1-1 and V is TRBV12-3 or TRBV12-4; D is unresolved. Trimming removed 3 bases from V and 7 bases from J, with 18 bases in between. There are 15 residues in the CDR3. CDR3 in amino acids: CASSFGGSRKIEAFF. The CDR3 DNA reads TGTGCCAGCAGTTTCGGCGGCTCAAGGAAGATTGAAGCTTTCTTT.

This clonotype has a handful of counts. A much larger clone is a single base away; this may be a read error. V and J are TRBV29-1 and TRBJ1-5; 7 nucleotides align to TRBD1. V shed 6 bases and J 9 bases; nucleotides not matched to a gene: 17. The germline gives CDR1 SQVTM, CDR2 ANQGSEA. The CDR3 has 15 amino acids. CDR3 DNA sequence: TGCAGCGTCGCCTTAGGTGGGACAGAAGGTCGGCCCCAGCATTTT. This codes for CSVALGGTEGRPQHF.

A few counts support this clonotype. One end of the junction fails to match germline, which may point to a read error. The V gene is TRBV11-2, the J gene TRBJ1-1; D uncertain. CDR3 length: 15 amino acids. Germline V gene lookup returns CDR1 SGHAT and CDR2 FQNNGV. As DNA, the CDR3 is TGTGCCAGCAGCTTACGGGAGGCTTTGAACACTGAAGCCTTCTTT. This sequence encodes CASSLREALNTEAFF.

As for this clonotype: Without the conserved terminal phenylalanine or tryptophan, this CDR3 likely stems from a read error. The chain recombines TRBV11-2 with TRBJ2-7; D ambiguous. Germline V lookup: CDR1 SGHAT, CDR2 FQNNGV. The CDR3 has 11 residues. CDR3 loop: CASSFYHEQYI. The CDR3 DNA sequence: TGTGCCAGCAGCTTTTACCACGAACAGTACATC.

This clonotype was seen just once. With a much larger clone just one base away, this may be a read error. In nucleotides, the CDR3 is TGTGCCAGCAGCCTAGGGACTAGCGGGAGCGCTTTTCAAGAGACCCAGTACTTC. Protein: CASSLGTSGSAFQETQYF. This chain uses TRBV11-1 with TRBJ2-5, with TRBD2 identical over 14 bases. Germline V CDR1 and CDR2: SGHAT, FQDESV (reference sequence). J was trimmed by 2 bases and V by 5 bases; bases with no gene match: 10. The CDR3 has 18 amino acids.

Remarks on this clonotype: A junction end diverges from the germline sequence, so it may reflect a read error. The gene calls are TRBV11-2 and TRBJ2-7; D tentatively reads TRBD1 or TRBD2 (5 bases each). CDR1 and CDR2 (germline): SGHAT, FQNNGV. The CDR3 totals 14 residues. CDR3 coding DNA: TGTGTCAGCAGCTTAACCGACGGGGCCTACGAGTATTACTTC. As protein: CVSSLTDGAYEYYF.

Turning to this clonotype: The junction departs from germline at one end; a sequencing error may be responsible. The rearrangement joins TRBV11-2 to TRBJ2-5; no clear D. Germline lookup yields CDR1 SGHAT and CDR2 FQNNGV. The CDR3 runs to 13 residues. The CDR3 sequence: CVSSLDQYETQYF. Here the CDR3 DNA reads TGTGTCAGCAGCTTAGATCAATATGAGACCCAGTACTTC.

CDR3 loop: CASSLLLDGFSYNEQFF. The CDR3 bases are TGTGCCAGCAGCTTGCTTCTTGACGGCTTCTCCTACAATGAGCAGTTCTTC. The chain links TRBV11-2 to TRBJ2-1; no clear D gene. Germline CDR1 and CDR2: SGHAT and FQNNGV. Trimming pared 3 bases from V and 0 bases from J, leaving 15 bases between. This CDR3 region has 17 residues.

As to this clonotype: Sequence at one end of the junction differs from germline and may be a read error. J is TRBJ2-7 and V is TRBV4-1; D perhaps matches TRBD1 (5 bases). The CDR3 totals 13 residues. The V gene's germline CDR1 is MGHRA and CDR2 YSYEKL. The CDR3 sequence is CASSQGGHYEHYF. The DNA for the CDR3 is TGCGCCAGCAGCCAAGGGGGCCACTACGAGCATTACTTC.